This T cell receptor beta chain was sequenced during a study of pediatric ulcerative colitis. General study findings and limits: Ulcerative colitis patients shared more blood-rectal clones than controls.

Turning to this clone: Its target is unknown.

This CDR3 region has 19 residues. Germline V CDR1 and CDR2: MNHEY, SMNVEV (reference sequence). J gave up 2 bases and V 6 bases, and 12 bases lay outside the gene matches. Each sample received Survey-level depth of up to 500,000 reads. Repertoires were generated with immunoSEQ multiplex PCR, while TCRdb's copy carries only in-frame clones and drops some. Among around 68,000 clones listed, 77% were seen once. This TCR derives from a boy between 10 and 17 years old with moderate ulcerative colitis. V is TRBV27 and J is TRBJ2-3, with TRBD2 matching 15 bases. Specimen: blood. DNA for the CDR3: TGTGCCAGCAGATTCCGGACTAGCGGGGGGGCCAGATCCACAGATACGCAGTATTTT. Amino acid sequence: CASRFRTSGGARSTDTQYF.